The subject of this entry is one T cell receptor beta chain. The target antigen is unknown. With UMI labels, 5' RACE was used to prepare the TRB cDNA libraries. One entry per CDR3 protein, without DNA, is what TCRdb gives after re-calling the 5' RACE reads. The sample table includes around 88,000 distinct CDR3 sequences. This CDR3 is 18 amino acids long. Germline values: CDR1 LGHNA, CDR2 YSLEER. This entry comes from a study of CXCR3-negative and CXCR3-positive naive CD8 T cells. Study conclusions and caveats: The study found that naive CXCR3-negative and CXCR3-positive cells shared TRBV-TRBJ usage, while memory cells differed. Naive cells positive for CXCR3 carried more hydrophobic TRB CDR3s than CXCR3-negative ones. Comparably high diversity marked both naive subsets, whereas memory CD8+ cells had much lower diversity.

The chain carries TRBV4-3 and TRBJ1-1; TCRdb's D call, TRBD1, is unchecked because there is no DNA. The material sequenced was naive CXCR3+ CD8+ T cells from blood. Subset: CD45RO-CCR7+CD27+CD95- naive CD8+ T cells expressing CXCR3 (TNR3+). The sequence was collected from a human donor in good health. Some clones in this sample may be carry-over from other donors' samples. The CDR3: CASSQLRDRGREDTEAFF.